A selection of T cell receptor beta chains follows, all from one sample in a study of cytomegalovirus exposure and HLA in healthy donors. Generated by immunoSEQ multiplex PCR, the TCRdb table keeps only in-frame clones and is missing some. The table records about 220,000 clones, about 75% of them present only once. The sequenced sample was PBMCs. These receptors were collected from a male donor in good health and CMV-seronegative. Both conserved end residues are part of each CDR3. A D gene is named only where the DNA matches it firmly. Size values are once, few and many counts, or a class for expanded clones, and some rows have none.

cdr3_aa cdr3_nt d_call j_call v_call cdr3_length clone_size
CASSRGLAPGTQYF TGTGCCAGCAGCCGGGGACTAGCCCCTGGGACCCAGTACTTC TRBD2 TRBJ2-5 TRBV14 14 -
CASSQGRGLAGEVFF TGCGCCAGCAGCCAGGGACGGGGACTAGCGGGAGAAGTGTTCTTC TRBD2 TRBJ2-1 TRBV4-3 15 few
CASSVDRQETQYF TGTGCCAGCAGCGTGGACAGACAAGAGACCCAGTACTTC - TRBJ2-5 TRBV5-4 13 -
CASSLHIRQGYGYTF TGTGCCAGCAGCCTACATATTCGACAGGGATATGGCTACACCTTC TRBD1 TRBJ1-2 TRBV5-8 15 few
CASSQDGQAIYGYTF TGCGCCAGCAGCCAAGATGGTCAGGCGATCTATGGCTACACCTTC - TRBJ1-2 TRBV4-3 15 once
CASSITHYAYEQYF TGTGCCAGTAGTATAACGCACTACGCCTACGAGCAGTACTTC - TRBJ2-7 TRBV19 14 -
CASSLWVRRKQETQYF TGTGCCAGCAGCTTATGGGTCCGGAGGAAACAAGAGACCCAGTACTTC - TRBJ2-5 TRBV13 16 -
CASSSGDRRAGSVDEQFF TGTGCCAGCAGCTCGGGGGACAGGAGAGCGGGATCTGTCGATGAGCAGTTCTTC - TRBJ2-1 TRBV5-4 18 once
CASSLFDKPSSGNTIYF TGTGCCAGCAGCCTTTTTGACAAGCCCAGCTCTGGAAACACCATATATTTT - TRBJ1-3 TRBV9 17 once
CASSALPVVSYGYTF TGTGCCAGCAGTGCACTCCCGGTGGTGAGCTATGGCTACACCTTC - TRBJ1-2 TRBV28 15 -
CASRAGTFIEDTQYF TGTGCCAGCAGGGCCGGGACTTTCATTGAAGATACGCAGTATTTT - TRBJ2-3 TRBV5-4 15 -
CASSPPGQPNYGYTF TGTGCCAGCTCACCACCGGGACAGCCTAACTATGGCTACACCTTC TRBD1 TRBJ1-2 TRBV18 15 -
CASSPGDTRNTEAFF TGTGCCAGCAGCCCAGGGGACACACGGAACACTGAAGCTTTCTTT - TRBJ1-1 TRBV9 15 -
CASSPTRGAGVNTQYF TGTGCCAGCAGCCCTACTCGCGGGGCGGGGGTTAATACGCAGTATTTT TRBD2 TRBJ2-3 TRBV7-8 16 -
CAISGDRGSDEQYF TGTGCCATCAGCGGGGACAGGGGTTCCGACGAGCAGTACTTC TRBD1 TRBJ2-7 TRBV10-3 14 -
CASSLVGGGTEAFF TGCGCCAGCAGCTTGGTCGGGGGGGGGACTGAAGCTTTCTTT - TRBJ1-1 TRBV5-1 14 -
CASSLAGGSSYEQYF TGTGCCAGCAGCTTGGCTGGGGGGAGCTCCTACGAGCAGTACTTC - TRBJ2-7 TRBV5-4 15 -
CSVGRQGANNYGYTF TGCAGCGTTGGGAGGCAGGGGGCAAACAACTATGGCTACACCTTC TRBD1 TRBJ1-2 TRBV29-1 15 -
CASSSGQATYGYTF TGTGCCAGCAGTTCAGGACAGGCAACCTATGGCTACACCTTC TRBD1 TRBJ1-2 TRBV28 14 -
CASRDITYEQYF TGTGCCAGCAGGGACATAACCTACGAGCAGTACTTC - TRBJ2-7 TRBV6-5 12 -
CASTLRGRENTGELFF TGTGCCAGCACCCTGAGGGGGCGGGAGAACACCGGGGAGCTGTTTTTT - TRBJ2-2 TRBV7-9 16 -
CASGPPFGTGDNTEAFF TGTGCTAGTGGTCCCCCCTTTGGGACAGGGGATAACACTGAAGCTTTCTTT TRBD1 TRBJ1-1 TRBV12-5 17 once
CASSLLSGGPLNEQFF TGTGCCAGCAGTTTATTGTCGGGGGGGCCCCTCAATGAGCAGTTCTTC TRBD2 TRBJ2-1 TRBV28 16 -
CASSQRLARSYNEQFF TGTGCCAGCAGCCAGAGACTAGCGAGGTCCTACAATGAGCAGTTCTTC TRBD2 TRBJ2-1 TRBV14 16 -
CASSVAGRGKETQYF TGTGCCAGCAGTGTAGCGGGGAGGGGAAAAGAGACCCAGTACTTC TRBD2 TRBJ2-5 TRBV27 15 -
CASSPGTSGLRYNEQFF TGTGCCAGCAGCCCGGGGACTAGCGGATTGAGATACAATGAGCAGTTCTTC TRBD2 TRBJ2-1 TRBV9 17 once
CASSLDRNYGYTF TGCGCCAGCAGCTTGGACAGGAACTATGGCTACACCTTC - TRBJ1-2 TRBV5-1 13 -
CAISESGRTTDTQYF TGTGCCATCAGTGAGTCGGGCAGAACCACAGATACGCAGTATTTT - TRBJ2-3 TRBV10-3 15 medium-sized
CASRNQGFSNQPQHF TGCGCCAGCAGGAACCAGGGTTTTAGCAATCAGCCCCAGCATTTT - TRBJ1-5 TRBV10-1 15 few
CASSPRIGGRDSNQPQHF TGTGCCAGCTCACCACGTATCGGGGGAAGGGATAGCAATCAGCCCCAGCATTTT - TRBJ1-5 TRBV18 18 -
CASSSEDTYEQYF TGTGCCAGCAGTTCCGAGGACACCTACGAGCAGTACTTC - TRBJ2-7 TRBV28 13 few
CASSPTRSYNEQFF TGTGCCAGCTCACCAACGCGCTCCTACAATGAGCAGTTCTTC - TRBJ2-1 TRBV18 14 -
CATSREAGDVSYEQYF TGTGCCACCAGCAGAGAGGCAGGGGATGTTTCCTACGAGCAGTACTTC - TRBJ2-7 TRBV15 16 -
CASSLGQGFGEQFF TGTGCCAGCAGCCTGGGGCAGGGGTTCGGTGAGCAGTTCTTC - TRBJ2-1 TRBV7-9 14 -
CSASLTGGSGYTF TGCAGCGCTAGCCTCACCGGGGGATCCGGCTACACCTTC - TRBJ1-2 TRBV29-1 13 -
CASRTTGPLIYGYTF TGTGCCAGTAGAACGACAGGGCCCCTAATCTATGGCTACACCTTC TRBD1 TRBJ1-2 TRBV19 15 -
CASSFGQRRSYEQYF TGTGCCAGCAGCTTTGGACAGAGACGATCCTACGAGCAGTACTTC - TRBJ2-7 TRBV13 15 few
CASSLLDAYEQYF TGTGCCAGCAGTTTACTAGATGCCTACGAGCAGTACTTC - TRBJ2-7 TRBV7-2 13 -
CASSEFAGNYGYTF TGTGCCAGCAGTGAATTTGCAGGGAACTATGGCTACACCTTC - TRBJ1-2 TRBV25-1 14 -
CASSPGGATNEKLFF TGTGCCAGCAGCCCCGGAGGGGCCACTAATGAAAAACTGTTTTTT - TRBJ1-4 TRBV5-8 15 -
CASSLEGRHEQYF TGTGCCAGCAGCTTAGAGGGCCGCCACGAGCAGTACTTC - TRBJ2-7 TRBV7-3 13 -
CASSPVSTPAYEQYF TGTGCCAGCAGCCCGGTCTCAACTCCGGCCTACGAGCAGTACTTC - TRBJ2-7 TRBV28 15 few
CASTGTDINTEAFF TGTGCCAGCACGGGGACAGACATAAACACTGAAGCTTTCTTT TRBD1 TRBJ1-1 TRBV2 14 few
CASSYLAGERGDTQYF TGTGCCAGCTCTTACTTAGCGGGAGAGAGGGGAGATACGCAGTATTTT TRBD2 TRBJ2-3 TRBV9 16 -
CASRGQGAYEQYF TGCGCCAGCAGGGGACAGGGGGCCTACGAGCAGTACTTC TRBD1 TRBJ2-7 TRBV5-1 13 few
CSVLGGGTAGELFF TGCAGCGTCCTCGGGGGGGGAACGGCCGGGGAGCTGTTTTTT TRBD2 TRBJ2-2 TRBV29-1 14 -
CATSRPGTGQPVF TGTGCCACCAGCAGACCCGGGACAGGGCAACCCGTCTTT TRBD1 TRBJ1-1 TRBV15 13 -
CASSVGLAGGLNTGELFF TGCGCCAGCAGCGTGGGACTAGCGGGGGGGCTGAACACCGGGGAGCTGTTTTTT TRBD2 TRBJ2-2 TRBV5-1 18 -